The sequence of this T cell receptor (beta chain) was determined in a study of blood T cells in healthy people across ages. For every donor, a draw yielded 8.5 to 10 milliliters of peripheral blood. Combining a sample-barcoded 5' primer with a J-beta primer mix, a second PCR ran for about 7 to 12 cycles. TCRdb reprocessed the 5' RACE reads via MiXCR and lists one record per CDR3 protein. The table shows more than 1,000,000 distinct CDR3 sequences, with almost 25% occurring only once. Germline assignment: CDR1 SEHNR and CDR2 FQNEAQ (reference sequence). With 5 bases clipped from V and 8 bases from J, the junction kept 5 bases outside the gene matches. The CDR3 extends over 14 amino acids. This clonotype was picked up a small number of times. This sample also appeared in a second study, on T cells of mothers and their children. That report adds: Researchers put all of the extracted RNA into cDNA synthesis, using about 1.4 ug per 15 ul. Versus unrelated pairs, overlap was slightly higher in related mother-child pairs, without reaching significance.

The sequencing input was blood. This TCR was recovered from a girl aged 2 to 10 in good health. The chain uses TRBV7-9 and TRBJ1-6; TRBD1 agrees at 8 bases. The CDR3 nucleotides are TGTGCCAGCAGCCTGACAGGGGTTGATTCACCCCTCCACTTT. As protein: CASSLTGVDSPLHF.